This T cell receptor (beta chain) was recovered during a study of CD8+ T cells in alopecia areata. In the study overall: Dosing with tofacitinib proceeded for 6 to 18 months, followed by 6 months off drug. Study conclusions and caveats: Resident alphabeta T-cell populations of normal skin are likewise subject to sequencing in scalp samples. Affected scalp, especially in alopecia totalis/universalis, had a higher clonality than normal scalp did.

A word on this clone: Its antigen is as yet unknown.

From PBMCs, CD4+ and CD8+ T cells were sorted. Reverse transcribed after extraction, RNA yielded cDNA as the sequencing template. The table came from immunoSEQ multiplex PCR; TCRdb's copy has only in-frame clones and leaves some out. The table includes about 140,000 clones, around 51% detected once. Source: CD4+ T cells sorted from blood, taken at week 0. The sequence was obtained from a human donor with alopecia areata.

CDR3 region: CASSSDGLGYNEQFF. DNA of the CDR3: TGCGCCAGCAGCTCAGATGGCTTGGGATACAATGAGCAGTTCTTC. The chain has TRBV5-1 and TRBJ2-1; D call uncertain. Germline values: CDR1 SGHRS, CDR2 YFSETQ. The CDR3 loop spans 15 amino acids. Trimming stripped 3 bases from V and 4 bases from J, with 14 bases between. The full variable domain, with the rest looked up from reference TRBV5-1 and TRBJ2-1, is KAGVTQTPRYLIKTRGQQVTLSCSPISGHRSVSWYQQTPGQGLQFLFEYFSETQRNKGNFPGRFSGRQFSNSRSEMNVSTLELGDSALYLCASSSDGLGYNEQFFGPGTRLTVL.